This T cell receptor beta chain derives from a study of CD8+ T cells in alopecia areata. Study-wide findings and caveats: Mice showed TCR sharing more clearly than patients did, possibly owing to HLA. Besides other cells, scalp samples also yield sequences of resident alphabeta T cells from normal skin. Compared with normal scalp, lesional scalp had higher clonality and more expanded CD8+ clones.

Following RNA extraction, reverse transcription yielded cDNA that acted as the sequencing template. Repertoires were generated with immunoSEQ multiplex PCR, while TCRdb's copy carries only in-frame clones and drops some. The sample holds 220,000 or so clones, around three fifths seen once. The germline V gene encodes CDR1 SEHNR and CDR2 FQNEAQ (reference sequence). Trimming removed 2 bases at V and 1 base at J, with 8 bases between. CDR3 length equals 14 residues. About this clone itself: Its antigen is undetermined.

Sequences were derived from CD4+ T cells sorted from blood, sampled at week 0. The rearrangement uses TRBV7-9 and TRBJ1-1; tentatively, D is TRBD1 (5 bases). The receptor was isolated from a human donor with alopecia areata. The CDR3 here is CASSLSGKNTEAFF. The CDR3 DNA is TGTGCCAGCAGCTTATCAGGGAAGAACACTGAAGCTTTCTTT.